A selection of T cell receptor beta chains follows, all from one sample in a study of immune evolution from preneoplasia to lung adenocarcinoma. The table came from immunoSEQ multiplex PCR; TCRdb's copy has only in-frame clones and leaves some out. The sample has some 21,000 clones, approximately 71% seen once. Sequenced: FFPE invasive lung adenocarcinoma tissue. The receptor source for this set is a person between 60 and 69 years old with lung adenocarcinoma. The CDR3 runs from the conserved cysteine through the conserved F or W. The D gene is left open where the match is weak.

J gene: TRBJ2-2; V gene: TRBV19; D gene: -; CDR3 protein: CASSITRARNTGELFF
J gene: TRBJ2-5; V gene: TRBV6-5; D gene: -; CDR3 protein: CASNRRDQETQYF
J gene: TRBJ2-5; V gene: TRBV7-7; D gene: TRBD2; CDR3 protein: CASSSSGRQTQYF
J gene: TRBJ2-2; V gene: TRBV6-6; D gene: TRBD1; CDR3 protein: CASSPGQGNTGELFF
J gene: TRBJ2-3; V gene: TRBV7-3; D gene: -; CDR3 protein: CASSRTVTDTQYF
J gene: TRBJ2-3; V gene: TRBV7-2; D gene: -; CDR3 protein: CASGGTTDTQYF
J gene: TRBJ2-2; V gene: TRBV12-2; D gene: -; CDR3 protein: CASRPTGELFF
J gene: TRBJ2-4; V gene: TRBV10-2; D gene: -; CDR3 protein: CASSESQGAKNIQYF
J gene: TRBJ2-3; V gene: TRBV7-2; D gene: -; CDR3 protein: CASSFNLVGADTQYF
J gene: TRBJ1-1; V gene: TRBV27; D gene: -; CDR3 protein: CASRQVNTEAFF
J gene: TRBJ2-2; V gene: TRBV30; D gene: -; CDR3 protein: CARSSAGELFF
J gene: TRBJ1-2; V gene: TRBV4-1; D gene: -; CDR3 protein: CASSQLGVSYGYTF
J gene: TRBJ2-1; V gene: TRBV19; D gene: TRBD2; CDR3 protein: CASSGFSGYNEQFF
J gene: TRBJ2-4; V gene: TRBV12-5; D gene: -; CDR3 protein: CASALPISPKNIQYF
J gene: TRBJ2-3; V gene: TRBV5-1; D gene: -; CDR3 protein: CASSLVEAGGKDTQYF
J gene: TRBJ2-2; V gene: TRBV7-2; D gene: -; CDR3 protein: CASSLSGGELFF